This TCR beta chain came from a study of beta chain features in type 1 diabetes. Study-level findings and limits: The naive, central memory and Treg TCRB repertoires showed an apparent similarity that was greater among patients than among healthy donors.

The authors reverse transcribed all of the isolated RNA, so sequencing captured expressed TCRB transcripts. Sequencing was performed with immunoSEQ multiplex PCR; in TCRdb, only in-frame clones are kept and a portion is missing. Among hundreds of thousands of clones listed, around 15% were seen once. Points on this clone: Its antigen is unidentified.

Germline V gives CDR1 MNHNY, CDR2 SVGAGI (reference sequence). The CDR3 sequence is 13 residues long. The V and J ends lost 0 bases and 3 bases respectively, with 6 bases between them. This sequence was found in a man aged 18 to 35 in good health. The chain recombines TRBV6-6 with TRBJ2-7; D is undetermined. Sequences were obtained from naive CD4+ T cells from blood. In DNA, the CDR3 is TGTGCCAGCAGTTACTCGAGATTCTACGAGCAGTACTTC. This sequence encodes CASSYSRFYEQYF.